One sample yielded the 23 T cell receptor beta chains listed below, sequenced in a study of blood T cell repertoires in COVID-19. Some clones are missing from TCRdb's copy, which holds only in-frame ones; the method was immunoSEQ multiplex PCR. The table has over 200,000 clones, around 86% seen once; the top ten hold roughly 10%. The sequencing sample was made of peripheral blood. The receptors were sampled from a man aged 50-60 years with COVID-19, enrolled during active disease.

Here the CDR3 DNA reads TGCAGTGCTAGTGGACCGGGACAGGGAGGGGCCGGGGAGCTGTTTTTT. Translated, it gives CSASGPGQGGAGELFF. This chain joins TRBV20-1 and TRBJ2-2; 9 bases align to TRBD1. This CDR3 is built from 16 residues. Germline V gene sequence: CDR1 DFQATT, CDR2 SNEGSKA (reference sequence). Trimming cost V 3 bases and J 6 bases; bases outside gene matches: 11.

The gene calls are TRBV7-9 and TRBJ1-1; no reliable D call. The CDR3 runs to 16 residues. V was trimmed by 8 bases and J by 1 base, leaving 20 bases between them. Per the germline V gene, CDR1 is SEHNR and CDR2 is FQNEAQ (reference sequence). The CDR3 DNA reads TGTGCCAGCTCTCATCTCCCGGTCGAGTCGAACACTGAAGCTTTCTTT. Translation: CASSHLPVESNTEAFF.

This chain joins TRBV2 and TRBJ2-7; no reliable D call. Per germline, CDR1 SNHLY and CDR2 FYNNEI. CDR3 size: 12 residues. V lost 8 bases and J 7 bases, leaving 15 bases between the germline ends. In nucleotides, the CDR3 is TGTGCCAGCTACGGTAGAGCGAGGGAGCAGTACTTC. It translates to CASYGRAREQYF. Complete variable domain (other parts from reference TRBV2 and TRBJ2-7): EPEVTQTPSHQVTQMGQEVILRCVPISNHLYFYWYRQILGQKVEFLVSFYNNEISEKSEIFDDQFSVERPDGSNFTLKIRSTKLEDSAMYFCASYGRAREQYFGPGTRLTVT.

The CDR3 loop is CASSRTSGRDTQYF. CDR3 in DNA: TGTGCCAGCAGCCGGACTAGCGGGAGAGATACGCAGTATTTT. The genes are TRBV5-6 and TRBJ2-3; 13 bases agree with TRBD2. The CDR3 totals 14 residues. Trimming cost V 4 bases and J 5 bases; bases outside gene matches: 1. Germline V gene sequence: CDR1 SGHDT, CDR2 YYEEEE.

This chain links TRBV14 with TRBJ2-7, with TRBD2 as a possible D gene (6 bases). Germline lookup yields CDR1 SGHDN and CDR2 FVKESK. The CDR3 loop spans 15 amino acids. The V end was cut by 4 bases, the J end by 2 bases, with 15 bases between. CDR3 coding DNA: TGTGCCAGCAGCCCCACGTACCGGGAGCCCTACGAGCAGTACTTC. Amino acids: CASSPTYREPYEQYF.

The chain employs TRBV27 and TRBJ2-3; D gene uncertain. Trimming took 5 bases from V and 4 from J, leaving 4 bases between them. There are 11 residues in the CDR3. Germline assignment: CDR1 MNHEY and CDR2 SMNVEV (reference sequence). CDR3 bases: TGTGCCAGCAGTGAGGCAGATACGCAGTATTTT. Protein product: CASSEADTQYF.

The chain joins TRBV4-2 to TRBJ1-2, with a tentative D call TRBD1 (5 bases). Germline assignment: CDR1 LGHNA and CDR2 YNFKEQ. Trimming took off 0 bases at V and 7 bases at J, with 9 bases between the two ends. The CDR3 consists of 13 residues. The CDR3 sequence is CASSQDKGSGYTF. The CDR3 DNA follows: TGTGCCAGCAGCCAAGATAAGGGGTCTGGCTACACCTTC.

The chain uses TRBV28 and TRBJ1-5, with D possibly being TRBD1 (5 bases). Germline CDR1 MDHEN, CDR2 SYDVKM. The V end lost 3 bases, the J end lost 6 bases, and 12 bases lay between the germline ends. The CDR3 contains 14 residues. CDR3 amino acids: CASSLSGGSQPQHF. In DNA, the CDR3 is TGTGCCAGCAGTTTGTCGGGGGGGAGTCAGCCCCAGCATTTT.

The chain couples TRBV19 to TRBJ1-4; 7 nucleotides line up with TRBD1. The CDR3 runs to 14 residues. The germline V gene has CDR1 LNHDA and CDR2 SQIVND (reference sequence). J gave up 7 bases and V 5 bases, and 7 bases lay outside the gene matches. CDR3 region: CASSGQVLGEKLFF. CDR3 DNA sequence: TGTGCCAGTAGTGGACAGGTTTTAGGTGAAAAACTGTTTTTT.

V usage is TRBV6-6 and J usage is TRBJ1-2; D remains ambiguous. In germline, CDR1 is MNHNY, CDR2 SVGAGI (reference sequence). The CDR3 spans 14 residues. Trimming removed 0 bases from V and 2 bases from J, with 7 bases in between. For the CDR3, the DNA is TGTGCCAGCAGTTACTCGCACAGCAACTATGGCTACACCTTC. Translated, it gives CASSYSHSNYGYTF.

This clone turned up a few times. The chain carries TRBV6-4 and TRBJ2-1, with 8 bases lining up with TRBD2. Germline trimming cut 4 bases from V and 5 bases from J; bases unmatched to any gene: 7. There are 15 residues in the CDR3. CDR1 MRHNA and CDR2 SNTAGT come from the germline V gene. Here the CDR3 DNA reads TGTGCCAGCAGTGCCGTAGCGGGGACGCACAATGAGCAGTTCTTC. Protein sequence: CASSAVAGTHNEQFF.

This clone has a handful of counts. V usage is TRBV7-2 and J usage is TRBJ1-2; TRBD1 matches 10 bases. Germline CDR1 SGHTA, CDR2 FQGNSA. The length of the CDR3 is 14 residues. V was pared by 1 base and J by 7 bases, with 3 bases of the junction left unmatched. The CDR3 region is CASSLGQGAFGYTF. In DNA, the CDR3 is TGTGCCAGCAGCTTAGGACAGGGGGCGTTTGGCTACACCTTC.

About this clone itself: An end of the junction differs from the germline gene, which may be a read error. This rearrangement joins TRBV29-1 to TRBJ1-2, with D maybe TRBD1 (5 bases). CDR3 size: 12 residues. Germline V CDR1 and CDR2: SQVTM, ANQGSEA. CDR3 amino acids: CSVEDRRQMVSF. The DNA of the CDR3 is TGCAGCGTTGAAGATCGAAGACAGATGGTTTCCTTC.

The chain recombines TRBV12-3 or TRBV12-4 with TRBJ2-3, with D possibly matching TRBD1 (6 bases). V shed 3 bases and J shed 10 bases, with 14 bases lying between them. The CDR3 has 13 amino acids. DNA of the CDR3: TGTGCCAGCAGTTTCGGACAGAGTGTAGCGCAGTATTTT. It specifies CASSFGQSVAQYF.

V and J are TRBV30 and TRBJ1-4; perhaps TRBD1 as D (5 bases). The length of the CDR3 is 13 residues. Germline V gives CDR1 GTSNPN, CDR2 SVGIG (reference sequence). The V gene lost 2 bases and the J gene lost 8 bases, with 12 bases spanning the gap. This chain's CDR3 is CAWSFRAGEKLFF. The CDR3 DNA reads as TGTGCCTGGAGTTTCAGGGCAGGGGAAAAACTGTTTTTT.

This clone was picked up one time. This chain connects TRBV9 to TRBJ2-1; the match to TRBD2 covers 10 bases. This CDR3 spans 15 amino acids. Per germline, CDR1 SGDLS and CDR2 YYNGEE. Trimming removed 0 bases from V and 8 bases from J; junction bases left unmatched: 5. In nucleotides, the CDR3 is TGTGCCAGCAGCGTAGCATGGACTAGCGGCGATGAGCAGTTCTTC. This sequence encodes CASSVAWTSGDEQFF.

The chain links TRBV7-9 to TRBJ1-1, with 9 bases that match TRBD1. This CDR3 has 16 amino acids. Per the germline V gene, CDR1 is SEHNR and CDR2 is FQNEAQ (reference sequence). Trimming took 7 bases from V and 0 from J; bases not matched to a gene: 9. The DNA of the CDR3 is TGTGCCAGCAACCTCCGGGACAGGGCCATGAACACTGAAGCTTTCTTT. Translated, it gives CASNLRDRAMNTEAFF.

This clone has more than one count but fewer than ten. The DNA is left out, because the CDR3 cannot be placed on it with certainty; the CDR3 is given as TCRdb lists it. The chain recombines TRBV4-1 with TRBJ2-1; no DNA check was done on the table's D call, TRBD2. From its first to its last residue, the CDR3 has 16 amino acids. CDR1 is MGHRA and CDR2 is YSYEKL in the germline V gene. CDR3 sequence: CASTSSGSTSGNEQFF.

The chain combines TRBV5-4 with TRBJ2-2; 16 bases agree with TRBD2. V shed 2 bases and J 5 bases; nucleotides not matched to a gene: 12. The CDR3 is 20 residues long. The V gene's germline CDR1 is SGHNT and CDR2 YYREEE (reference sequence). CDR3 DNA: TGTGCCAGCAGCTTTATGTCTGGGACTAGCGGGAGGGCCGGGACCGGGGAGCTGTTTTTT. Encoded protein: CASSFMSGTSGRAGTGELFF.

The chain has TRBV5-1 and TRBJ2-2, with 9 bases lining up with TRBD1. The CDR3 has 15 residues. J gave up 4 bases and V 4 bases, and 5 bases lay outside the gene matches. Looked up from germline, CDR1 is SGHRS and CDR2 is YFSETQ. CDR3 sequence (DNA): TGCGCCAGCAGCAAGCGGGACAGGGTCACCGGGGAGCTGTTTTTT. Its protein is CASSKRDRVTGELFF.

The J gene is TRBJ2-3, the V gene TRBV9; the match to TRBD1 covers 9 bases. The CDR3 covers 16 residues. V was pared by 2 bases and J by 1 base, with 5 bases of the junction left unmatched. Germline loops: CDR1 SGDLS, CDR2 YYNGEE. DNA of the CDR3: TGTGCCAGCAGCGTGGGACAGGGTACGCGCACAGATACGCAGTATTTT. This encodes CASSVGQGTRTDTQYF.

This clone was seen a single time. The rearrangement uses TRBV6-1 and TRBJ1-5, with 10 bases lining up with TRBD1. This CDR3 is built from 14 residues. Germline V gene data show CDR1 as MNHNS and CDR2 as SASEGT. V lost 3 bases, J lost 6 bases, and 2 bases stayed unmatched. The CDR3 is CASSEGTGVQPQHF. CDR3 coding DNA: TGTGCCAGCAGTGAGGGGACAGGGGTTCAGCCCCAGCATTTT.

In its sample, this clone was seen once. The V call is TRBV9, the J call TRBJ1-4, with D unclear. Germline V gives CDR1 SGDLS, CDR2 YYNGEE. V gave up 5 bases and J gave up 4 bases, with 15 bases separating them. The CDR3 covers 15 residues. CDR3 bases: TGTGCCAGCAGTCGAGACGGGGTGTATAATGAAAAACTGTTTTTT. It is translated as CASSRDGVYNEKLFF.